This note documents a single TCR beta chain sequence. The sample comes from a study of T cell responses to AZD1222 COVID-19 vaccine. Sequencing used immunoSEQ multiplex PCR; TCRdb keeps in-frame clones, though not all of them. The sample consists of 60,000 to 85,000 clones, roughly 84% of them appearing once. The CDR3 runs 15 residues. CDR1 SGHAT and CDR2 FQNNGV come from the germline V gene. V lost 5 bases to trimming and J lost 6 bases, with 14 bases between them. The genes are TRBV11-2 and TRBJ1-6, with D possibly TRBD1 on 5 matching bases. The sequencing here drew on peripheral blood, taken 28 days after the second AZD1222 dose. This TCR was recovered from an adult who received the AZD1222 COVID-19 vaccine. In nucleotides, the CDR3 is TGTGCCAGCAGCCCGAGGGACGGATCTAATTCACCCCTCCACTTT. Its translation: CASSPRDGSNSPLHF. Looking up the rest from reference TRBV11-2 and TRBJ1-6 gives the full variable domain: EAGVAQSPRYKIIEKRQSVAFWCNPISGHATLYWYQQILGQGPKLLIQFQNNGVVDDSQLPKDRFSAERLKGVDSTLKIQPAKLEDSAVYLCASSPRDGSNSPLHFGNGTRLTVT.